Sequencing of this T cell receptor (beta chain) was carried out in a study of PD-1 blockade in classical Hodgkin lymphoma. Background on the study: Administration of nivolumab to patients was at 3 mg/kg intravenously every 2 weeks. Study conclusions and caveats: Underlying causes for the observed repertoire differences were not defined, possibly disease activity or prior therapy.

All patients experienced relapse after autologous stem cell transplantation, and brentuximab vedotin exposure was variable. The repertoire was sequenced with immunoSEQ multiplex PCR; TCRdb's copy has only in-frame clones and lacks some. Of some 96,000 clones listed, around four fifths are singletons. About this clone: What it binds is unknown.

Trimming at V came to 10 bases and at J to 0 bases, leaving 7 bases not matched to a gene. Germline assignment: CDR1 SGHRS and CDR2 YFSETQ. This CDR3 comprises 17 residues. Sample: peripheral blood mononuclear cells (PBMCs), taken at baseline. This sequence was found in a human donor with classical Hodgkin lymphoma. This sequence joins TRBV5-1 and TRBJ2-2; 15 bases agree with TRBD2. The CDR3: CARTRTSGRANTGELFF. CDR3 bases: TGCGCCCGTACACGGACTAGCGGGAGGGCGAACACCGGGGAGCTGTTTTTT.